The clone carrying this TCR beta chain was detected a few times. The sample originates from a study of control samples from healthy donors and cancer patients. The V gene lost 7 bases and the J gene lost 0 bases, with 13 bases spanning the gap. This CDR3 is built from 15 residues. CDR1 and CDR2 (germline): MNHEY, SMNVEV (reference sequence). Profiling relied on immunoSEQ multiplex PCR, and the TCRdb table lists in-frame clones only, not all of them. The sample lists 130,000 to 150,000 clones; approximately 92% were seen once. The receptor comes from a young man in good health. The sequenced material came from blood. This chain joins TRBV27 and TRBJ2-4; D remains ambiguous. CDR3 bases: TGTGCCAGCACCGACATCTTCGGAGCCAAAAACATTCAGTACTTC. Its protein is CASTDIFGAKNIQYF.